This TCR beta chain stems from a study of blood T cell repertoires in COVID-19. Study as a whole: Researchers got acute and convalescent COVID-19 samples from the United States, Italy and Spain.

This clone was seen just once. Methods used by the authors: Reference gene primer amplification in the assay estimated nucleated cell counts. Clones were read by immunoSEQ multiplex PCR, and TCRdb kept only the in-frame ones, dropping some. V and J calls and clone size are as listed in that table; D and trimming were resolved from the DNA. The data contain approximately 290,000 clones, around 88% of them seen just once; the ten biggest clones take up around 0.84%. The source material was peripheral blood. This clonotype was obtained from a man under 40 with acute or convalescent COVID-19.

CDR3 coding DNA: TGTGCCAGCAGTGTCTCGGGCAGGGGGCGCAATCAGCCCCAGCATTTT. It yields the protein CASSVSGRGRNQPQHF. The V call is TRBV28, the J call TRBJ1-5, with 8 bases that match TRBD1. Trimming took 5 bases from V and 2 from J; bases not matched to a gene: 8. CDR3 size: 16 residues. Germline CDR1 reads MDHEN; CDR2 reads SYDVKM.